A single sample gave rise to the 28 T cell receptor beta chains below, sequenced in a study of T cells after somatic rescue of genetic block. Sequenced by immunoSEQ multiplex PCR; TCRdb stores in-frame clones only, minus some. The repertoire consists of about 70,000 clones, with 92% occurring once and the leading ten covering 3%. Sequencing used peripheral blood mononuclear cells (PBMCs). Source of these receptors: a man between 40 and 49 years old.

This chain links TRBV4-2 with TRBJ2-3; 7 bases fit TRBD2. The germline V gene encodes CDR1 LGHNA and CDR2 YNFKEQ. CDR3 length: 16 amino acids. J was trimmed by 2 bases and V by 0 bases; bases with no gene match: 5. The CDR3 DNA sequence: TGTGCCAGCAGCCAAGAGCTCGCGGGAGCCACAGATACGCAGTATTTT. Protein product: CASSQELAGATDTQYF.

This chain connects TRBV19 to TRBJ2-3; D possibly corresponds to TRBD1 (6 bases). This CDR3 spans 13 amino acids. CDR1 is LNHDA, CDR2 SQIVND, per germline (reference sequence). Trimming cost V 5 bases and J 4 bases, with 10 bases left between them. CDR3 in amino acids: CASSQQGSDTQYF. CDR3 bases: TGTGCCAGTAGTCAACAGGGATCAGATACGCAGTATTTT.

The chain couples TRBV11-2 to TRBJ2-7; D perhaps matches TRBD2 (5 bases). V shed 6 bases and J shed 3 bases, with 12 bases lying between them. The CDR3 is made up of 13 amino acids. Germline-derived CDR1 and CDR2 are SGHAT and FQNNGV. The CDR3, as DNA: TGTGCCAGCAGGGCCGGGGTTGGCTACGAGCAGTACTTC. It specifies CASRAGVGYEQYF.

This clone has only one observation. This sequence joins TRBV7-6 and TRBJ1-4, with D possibly being TRBD1 (6 bases). Germline V gene sequence: CDR1 SGHVS, CDR2 FNYEAQ. V lost 2 bases and J lost 7, with 11 bases in between. CDR3 length equals 14 residues. CDR3 nucleotide sequence: TGTGCCAGCAGCTTATCGGGGGCGGGTGAAAAACTGTTTTTT. Its translation is CASSLSGAGEKLFF.

This clone was seen only once. The chain recombines TRBV6-1 with TRBJ2-1; 8 bases align to TRBD2. Germline V gene lookup returns CDR1 MNHNS and CDR2 SASEGT. The CDR3 loop spans 14 amino acids. V was pared by 7 bases and J by 4 bases, with 6 bases of the junction left unmatched. The CDR3 reads CASTERESYNEQFF. Here the CDR3 DNA reads TGTGCCAGCACAGAGCGGGAGAGTTACAATGAGCAGTTCTTC.

The rearrangement uses TRBV7-2 and TRBJ2-3, with 12 bases lining up with TRBD2. The CDR3 length is 15 residues. With V trimmed by 5 bases and J by 6 bases, 6 bases remained unmatched. The V gene's germline CDR1 is SGHTA and CDR2 FQGNSA. In DNA form, the CDR3 reads TGTGCCAGCAGCGAGACTAGCGGGAGCTGGGATACGCAGTATTTT. Translated, it gives CASSETSGSWDTQYF.

The chain has TRBV4-1 and TRBJ1-2, with 9 nucleotides matching TRBD1. The CDR3 is 16 residues long. V lost 2 bases to trimming and J lost 4 bases; unmatched junction nucleotides: 8. Germline values: CDR1 MGHRA, CDR2 YSYEKL. The CDR3: CASSQSGTGPIYGYTF. DNA of the CDR3: TGCGCCAGCAGCCAATCCGGGACAGGGCCGATCTATGGCTACACCTTC.

CDR3 protein: CASSLGQGNYGYTF. The DNA of the CDR3 is TGTGCCAGCAGCCTGGGACAGGGTAACTATGGCTACACCTTC. This chain joins TRBV7-9 and TRBJ1-2, with 9 bases fitting TRBD1. The CDR3 runs 14 residues. Germline values: CDR1 SEHNR, CDR2 FQNEAQ (reference sequence). Trimming took 5 bases from V and 1 from J; bases not matched to a gene: 2.

This chain connects TRBV4-2 to TRBJ1-1, with D perhaps TRBD1 (5 bases). Germline values: CDR1 LGHNA, CDR2 YNFKEQ. This CDR3 is built from 14 residues. V shed 4 bases and J shed 1 base, with 10 bases lying between them. Here the CDR3 reads CASSLPGRNTEAFF. CDR3 coding DNA: TGTGCCAGCAGCCTCCCGGGACGGAACACTGAAGCTTTCTTT.

The V gene is TRBV5-5, the J gene TRBJ1-2; 8 bases agree with TRBD1. The CDR3 is 14 residues long. V trimming: 4 bases; J trimming: 4 bases; junction bases outside the gene matches: 6. Germline V gene sequence: CDR1 SGHKS, CDR2 YYEKEE (reference sequence). The CDR3 region is CASSPRTGPYGYTF. The CDR3, as DNA: TGTGCCAGCAGCCCCCGGACAGGGCCCTATGGCTACACCTTC.

The genes are TRBV18 and TRBJ2-7; TRBD1 agrees at 8 bases. V trimming: 3 bases; J trimming: 8 bases; junction bases outside the gene matches: 9. This CDR3 has 14 amino acids. CDR1 is KGHSH, CDR2 LQKENI, per germline. The CDR3 sequence: CASSPGAGGAQQYF. The CDR3 coding sequence is TGTGCCAGCTCACCCGGGGCAGGGGGCGCGCAGCAGTACTTC.

This chain uses TRBV7-8 with TRBJ2-7, with 9 bases fitting TRBD2. V dropped 5 bases and J dropped 6; count of bases not matched to a gene: 8. The CDR3 consists of 14 residues. CDR1 and CDR2 (germline): SGHVS, FQNEAQ. As DNA, the CDR3 is TGTGCCAGCAGCCAGCTAGCGGGATACTCCGAGCAGTACTTC. Translating it yields CASSQLAGYSEQYF. Using reference TRBV7-8 and TRBJ2-7 for the parts outside the CDR3, the full variable domain is GAGVSQSPRYKVAKRGQDVALRCDPISGHVSLFWYQQALGQGPEFLTYFQNEAQLDKSGLPSDRFFAERPEGSVSTLKIQRTQQEDSAVYLCASSQLAGYSEQYFGPGTRLTVT.

The chain carries TRBV5-1 and TRBJ1-4; possible D gene TRBD1, 6 bases. The germline V and J ends were trimmed by 4 bases and 7 bases, with 17 bases remaining between them. Germline values: CDR1 SGHRS, CDR2 YFSETQ. This CDR3 is built from 15 residues. As DNA, the CDR3 is TGCGCCAGCAGCCCTAATGCCCGCAGGGGTGAAAAACTGTTTTTT. This encodes CASSPNARRGEKLFF.

The gene calls are TRBV5-1 and TRBJ2-3; D possibly corresponds to TRBD1 (5 bases). This CDR3 has 14 residues. The germline CDR1 and CDR2 sequences are SGHRS and YFSETQ. V lost 0 bases, J lost 5 bases, and 10 bases lay in between. The CDR3 loop reads CASSLDRPGDTQYF. The CDR3 coding sequence is TGCGCCAGCAGCTTGGACAGGCCAGGAGATACGCAGTATTTT.

V gene TRBV6-5 combines with J gene TRBJ1-1; D remains ambiguous. This CDR3 has 13 residues. Trimming cost V 2 bases and J 7 bases, with 11 bases left between them. Germline-derived CDR1 and CDR2 are MNHEY and SVGAGI. The CDR3 sequence is CASSYEGDVEAFF. DNA for the CDR3: TGTGCCAGCAGTTACGAGGGCGACGTTGAAGCTTTCTTT.

The chain has TRBV27 and TRBJ2-2, with 16 nucleotides matching TRBD2. The CDR3 runs 15 residues. Trimming cost V 6 bases and J 6 bases; bases outside gene matches: 1. CDR1 and CDR2 from the germline V gene are MNHEY and SMNVEV (reference sequence). The CDR3 here is CASRGTSGGAGELFF. The CDR3 bases are TGTGCCAGCAGAGGGACTAGCGGGGGGGCCGGGGAGCTGTTTTTT.

The chain combines TRBV7-9 with TRBJ2-7, with 10 bases identical to TRBD1. With V trimmed by 7 bases and J by 2 bases, 5 bases remained unmatched. Germline V lookup: CDR1 SEHNR, CDR2 FQNEAQ (reference sequence). CDR3 length: 14 amino acids. The CDR3: CASNPTGGPYEQYF. CDR3 coding DNA: TGTGCCAGCAACCCGACAGGGGGCCCCTACGAGCAGTACTTC.

The chain joins TRBV5-6 to TRBJ2-3, with 10 bases matching TRBD1. Trimming at V came to 4 bases and at J to 4 bases, leaving 6 bases not matched to a gene. The CDR3 spans 15 residues. CDR1 is SGHDT and CDR2 is YYEEEE in the germline V gene. The CDR3 bases are TGTGCCAGCAGCGCGACAGGGGGCTCGGCAGATACGCAGTATTTT. Its protein is CASSATGGSADTQYF.

Remarks on this clone: A junction boundary mismatches the germline segment, possibly from a read error. The same CDR3 is also encoded by other DNA sequences in this sample. V usage is TRBV11-2 and J usage is TRBJ2-6; D not certain. Germline CDR1 reads SGHAT; CDR2 reads FQNNGV. This CDR3 spans 9 amino acids. The DNA of the CDR3 is TGCGCCAGCACCCTCTTCCATGAATTC. Protein: CASTLFHEF.

The chain employs TRBV29-1 and TRBJ2-3, with D perhaps given as TRBD1 or TRBD2 (6 bases each). There are 14 residues in the CDR3. Trimming removed 7 bases from V and 6 bases from J, with 20 bases in between. From germline, CDR1 is SQVTM and CDR2 ANQGSEA. CDR3 residues: CSGNGVGGLDTQYF. CDR3 sequence (DNA): TGCAGCGGAAATGGAGTTGGGGGGCTGGATACGCAGTATTTT.

The V and J genes are TRBV7-9 and TRBJ1-2; maybe TRBD1 (6 bases). With 4 bases removed from V and 1 base from J, the gap between germline ends came to 7 bases. The CDR3 loop spans 13 amino acids. Germline lookup yields CDR1 SEHNR and CDR2 FQNEAQ (reference sequence). As DNA, the CDR3 is TGTGCCAGCAGCTGGGACAATAACTATGGCTACACCTTC. Translated: CASSWDNNYGYTF.

This chain joins TRBV27 and TRBJ2-3; D is unresolved. Deletions cut 4 bases from V and 2 bases from J, with 19 bases between. CDR3 size: 17 residues. Per germline, CDR1 MNHEY and CDR2 SMNVEV (reference sequence). The chain's CDR3 is CASSYAFWAENTDTQYF. CDR3 nucleotides: TGTGCCAGCAGTTACGCCTTCTGGGCGGAAAACACAGATACGCAGTATTTT.

In this sample, this clone turned up once. This sequence joins TRBV5-6 and TRBJ1-5; D gene unclear. The CDR3 extends over 14 amino acids. Germline CDR1 reads SGHDT; CDR2 reads YYEEEE. Trimming cost V 1 base and J 7 bases, with 12 bases left between them. The CDR3 DNA reads as TGTGCCAGCAGCTTGAGGGCACTTGGGCAGCCCCAGCATTTT. Translating it yields CASSLRALGQPQHF.

The chain recombines TRBV10-3 with TRBJ1-2; TRBD1 is a possible D gene (6 bases). V was clipped by 9 bases and J by 3 bases, with 14 bases between them. CDR1 ENHRY and CDR2 SYGVKD come from the germline V gene. The CDR3 spans 13 residues. CDR3 bases: TGTGCCATTGGGGGGGCCATGGACTATGGCTACACCTTC. Protein product: CAIGGAMDYGYTF.

The chain recombines TRBV5-1 with TRBJ2-2; a possible D gene is TRBD2 (5 bases). Trimming took off 0 bases at V and 3 bases at J, with 6 bases between the two ends. The germline gives CDR1 SGHRS, CDR2 YFSETQ. CDR3 length: 14 amino acids. CDR3 in DNA: TGCGCCAGCAGCTTGGGGGGAGACACCGGGGAGCTGTTTTTT. Protein product: CASSLGGDTGELFF. The variable domain in full, with the rest retrieved from reference TRBV5-1 and TRBJ2-2, is KAGVTQTPRYLIKTRGQQVTLSCSPISGHRSVSWYQQTPGQGLQFLFEYFSETQRNKGNFPGRFSGRQFSNSRSEMNVSTLELGDSALYLCASSLGGDTGELFFGEGSRLTVL.

The rearrangement uses TRBV7-6 and TRBJ1-4; the D is unclear. CDR1 and CDR2 from the germline V gene are SGHVS and FNYEAQ. Trimming took off 3 bases at V and 6 bases at J, with 11 bases between the two ends. This CDR3 is 14 amino acids long. The DNA for the CDR3 is TGTGCCAGCAGCTTGGGGAGTTGGGATGAAAAACTGTTTTTT. Translating it yields CASSLGSWDEKLFF.

The V gene is TRBV7-8, the J gene TRBJ2-7; the D is unclear. The ends were cut back, 5 bases at V and 0 bases at J, with 17 bases in the middle. The CDR3 extends over 16 amino acids. From germline, CDR1 is SGHVS and CDR2 FQNEAQ. CDR3 in DNA: TGTGCCAGCAGCGCCTACAGAATCCCCAGCTCCTACGAGCAGTACTTC. It yields the protein CASSAYRIPSSYEQYF.

V usage is TRBV9 and J usage is TRBJ2-3; no reliable D call. The V gene lost 3 bases and the J gene lost 2 bases, with 13 bases spanning the gap. The CDR3 has 15 residues. CDR1 is SGDLS, CDR2 YYNGEE, per germline. The CDR3 protein is CASSEDQPYTDTQYF. In DNA, the CDR3 is TGTGCCAGCAGCGAAGACCAGCCCTACACAGATACGCAGTATTTT.